This T cell receptor (beta chain) stems from a study of memory CD8 T cells in hepatitis C reinfection. Trimming removed 9 bases from V and 5 bases from J; junction bases left unmatched: 4. This CDR3 region has 13 residues. Germline V gives CDR1 LNHDA, CDR2 SQIVND (reference sequence). Time point in this sample: late/post reinfection, 12 to 24 weeks after detection. TCR sequencing was done directly ex vivo on sorted cells, without expansion in vitro. TCRdb keeps only in-frame clones here, not all; method: immunoSEQ multiplex PCR. Of approximately 46,000 clones in the sample, approximately 92% were seen once.

V usage is TRBV19 and J usage is TRBJ2-1, with 10 bases aligning to TRBD1. The TCR comes from a man younger than 30 with hepatitis C virus infection. Material: naive CD8+ T cells sorted from blood. The CDR3 loop is CASRDRGNNEQFF. The CDR3 coding sequence is TGTGCCAGCCGGGACAGGGGAAACAATGAGCAGTTCTTC. The full variable domain, in which reference TRBV19 and TRBJ2-1 provide the parts outside the CDR3, is DGGITQSPKYLFRKEGQNVTLSCEQNLNHDAMYWYRQDPGQGLRLIYYSQIVNDFQKGDIAEGYSVSREKKESFPLTVTSAQKNPTAFYLCASRDRGNNEQFFGPGTRLTVL.